This T cell receptor beta chain stems from a study of T cell responses to AZD1222 COVID-19 vaccine. Whole-study findings and limits: CD4 TCRs associated with vaccination spanned spike, dominating at 160-218 and 743-854. Baseline seropositivity occurred in only 5 or 6 AZD1222 recipients. Reportedly, nearly half of unique spike TCRs recognized epitopes outside B.1.351/B.1.1.7 mutations.

Germline loops: CDR1 MNHEY, CDR2 SMNVEV (reference sequence). This CDR3 has 14 amino acids. Trimming took 4 bases from V and 5 from J, leaving 14 bases between them. Data came from immunoSEQ multiplex PCR; TCRdb stores just in-frame clones and leaves some out. This repertoire shows 100,000 to 150,000 clones, around 90% found once; its top ten account for 7.6%. This clone ranks as medium-sized. Antigen: not known. The rearrangement uses TRBV27 and TRBJ1-2; D is uncertain. The sequencing here drew on peripheral blood, taken on day 0 of AZD1222 vaccination. This clonotype was sampled from an adult in good health. CDR3 residues: CASSSTVWGYGYTF. As DNA, the CDR3 is TGTGCCAGCAGTTCAACAGTCTGGGGTTATGGCTACACCTTC.